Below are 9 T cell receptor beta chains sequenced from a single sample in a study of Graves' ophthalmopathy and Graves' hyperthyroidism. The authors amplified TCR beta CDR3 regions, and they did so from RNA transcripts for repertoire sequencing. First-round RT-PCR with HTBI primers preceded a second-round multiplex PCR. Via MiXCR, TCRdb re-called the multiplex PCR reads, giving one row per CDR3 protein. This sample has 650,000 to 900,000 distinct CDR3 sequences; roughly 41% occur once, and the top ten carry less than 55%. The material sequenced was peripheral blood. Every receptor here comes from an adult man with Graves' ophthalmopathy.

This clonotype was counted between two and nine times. CDR3 in DNA: TGTGCCAGCAGCTTCGTGGGGAGTGGTGGAGAGACCCAGTACTTC. It translates to CASSFVGSGGETQYF. The V call is TRBV7-3, the J call TRBJ2-5, with D perhaps matching TRBD2 (5 bases). CDR3 size: 15 residues. The V gene lost 3 bases and the J gene lost 4 bases, with 15 bases spanning the gap. CDR1 is SGHTA, CDR2 FQGTGA, per germline.

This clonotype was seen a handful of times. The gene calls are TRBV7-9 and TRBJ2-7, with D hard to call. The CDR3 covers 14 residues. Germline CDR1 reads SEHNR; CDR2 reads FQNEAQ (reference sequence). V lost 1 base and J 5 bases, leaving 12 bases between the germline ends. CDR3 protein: CASSLVGPRDEQYF. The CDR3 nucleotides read TGTGCCAGCAGCTTAGTGGGCCCTCGGGACGAGCAGTACTTC.

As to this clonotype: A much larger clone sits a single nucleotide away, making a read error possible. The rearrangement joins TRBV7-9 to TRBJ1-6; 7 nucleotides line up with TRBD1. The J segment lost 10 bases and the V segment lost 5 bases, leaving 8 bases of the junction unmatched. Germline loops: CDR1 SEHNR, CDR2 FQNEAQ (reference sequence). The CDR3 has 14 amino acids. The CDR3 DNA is TGTGCCAGCAGCCTCAAACACAGGGGCTCACCCCTCCACTTT. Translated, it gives CASSLKHRGSPLHF. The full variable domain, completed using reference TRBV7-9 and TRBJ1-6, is DTGVSQNPRHKITKRGQNVTFRCDPISEHNRLYWYRQTLGQGPEFLTYFQNEAQLEKSRLLSDRFSAERPKGSFSTLEIQRTEQGDSAMYLCASSLKHRGSPLHFGNGTRLTVT.

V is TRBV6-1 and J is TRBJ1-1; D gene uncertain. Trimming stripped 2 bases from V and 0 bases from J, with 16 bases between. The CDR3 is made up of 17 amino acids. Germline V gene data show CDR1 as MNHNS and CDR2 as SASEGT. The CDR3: CASSELFRRHLNTEAFF. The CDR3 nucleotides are TGTGCCAGCAGTGAACTCTTCAGGAGACACCTGAACACTGAAGCTTTCTTT.

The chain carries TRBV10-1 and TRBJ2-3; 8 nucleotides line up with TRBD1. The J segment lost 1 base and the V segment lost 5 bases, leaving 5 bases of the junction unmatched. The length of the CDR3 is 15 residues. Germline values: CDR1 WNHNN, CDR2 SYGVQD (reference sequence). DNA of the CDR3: TGCGCCAGCAGTCGGGACAGGCAACGCACAGATACGCAGTATTTT. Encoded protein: CASSRDRQRTDTQYF.

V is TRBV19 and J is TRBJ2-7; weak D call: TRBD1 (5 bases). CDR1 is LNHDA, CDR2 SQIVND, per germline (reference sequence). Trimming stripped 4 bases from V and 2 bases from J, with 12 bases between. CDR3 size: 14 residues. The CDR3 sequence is CASSTDQGPYEQYF. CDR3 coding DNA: TGTGCCAGTAGTACGGACCAGGGTCCCTACGAGCAGTACTTC.

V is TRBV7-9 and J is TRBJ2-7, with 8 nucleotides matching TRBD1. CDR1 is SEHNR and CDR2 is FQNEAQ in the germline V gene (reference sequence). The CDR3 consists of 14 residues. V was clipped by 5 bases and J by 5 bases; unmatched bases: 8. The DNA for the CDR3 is TGTGCCAGCAGCACCGGACAGGGAAAGGACGAGCAGTACTTC. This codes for CASSTGQGKDEQYF. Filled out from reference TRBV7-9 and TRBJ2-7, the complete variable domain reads DTGVSQNPRHKITKRGQNVTFRCDPISEHNRLYWYRQTLGQGPEFLTYFQNEAQLEKSRLLSDRFSAERPKGSFSTLEIQRTEQGDSAMYLCASSTGQGKDEQYFGPGTRLTVT.

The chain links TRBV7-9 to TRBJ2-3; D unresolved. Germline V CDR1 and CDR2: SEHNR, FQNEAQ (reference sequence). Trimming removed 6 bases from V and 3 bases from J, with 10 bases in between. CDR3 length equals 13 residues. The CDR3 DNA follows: TGTGCCAGCAGTCAAACTTATACAGATACGCAGTATTTT. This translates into CASSQTYTDTQYF.

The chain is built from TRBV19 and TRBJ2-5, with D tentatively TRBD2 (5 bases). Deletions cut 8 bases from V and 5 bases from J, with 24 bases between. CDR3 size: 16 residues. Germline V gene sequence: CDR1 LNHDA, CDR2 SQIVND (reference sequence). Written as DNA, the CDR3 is TGTGCCAGTGGAAAAGACTCGGACTCCCCTTCGGAGACCCAGTACTTC. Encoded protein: CASGKDSDSPSETQYF.